This T cell receptor (beta chain) was obtained from a study of control samples from healthy donors and cancer patients. Germline CDR1 reads SEHNR; CDR2 reads FQNEAQ (reference sequence). The CDR3 totals 17 residues. V was trimmed by 2 bases and J by 8 bases, leaving 21 bases between them. Profiling relied on immunoSEQ multiplex PCR, and the TCRdb table lists in-frame clones only, not all of them. The table records 120,000 or so clones, approximately 92% of them present only once. This clone was picked up one time. The sequence derives from a man in his late teens or twenties in good health. The V gene is TRBV7-9, the J gene TRBJ1-4; D gene unclear. The specimen sequenced was blood. This CDR3 is CASSLPNMGARPEKLFF. The CDR3 coding sequence is TGTGCCAGCAGCTTACCGAACATGGGTGCCCGACCCGAAAAACTGTTTTTT. Filled out from reference TRBV7-9 and TRBJ1-4, the complete variable domain reads DTGVSQNPRHKITKRGQNVTFRCDPISEHNRLYWYRQTLGQGPEFLTYFQNEAQLEKSRLLSDRFSAERPKGSFSTLEIQRTEQGDSAMYLCASSLPNMGARPEKLFFGSGTQLSVL.